Sequencing of this T cell receptor beta chain was carried out in a study of regulatory T cells in long-lasting Graves disease. Losses at the gene ends were 5 bases for V and 5 bases for J; bases not matched to a gene: 14. Germline V CDR1 and CDR2: SGHNT, YYREEE (reference sequence). This CDR3 region has 17 residues. Construction of TCR beta libraries relied on iRepertoire HTBI primers and on Arm-PCR targeting CDR3 regions. TCRdb recomputed calls from the multiplex PCR reads with MiXCR, one row per CDR3 protein. The sample holds about 470,000 distinct CDR3 sequences, 20% to 25% seen once. The time point denotes: persistent/refractory GD, antithyroid drugs over 5 years with positive TRAb. Generation of the TCR library employed RNA extracted from PBMCs.

The specimen was peripheral blood mononuclear cells (PBMCs), collected when the disease was refractory, from a patient treated with antithyroid drugs. The sequence derives from a female donor with Graves disease. The chain has TRBV5-4 and TRBJ2-7; 12 bases agree with TRBD2. The CDR3 bases are TGTGCCAGCAGGCCTCGACTAGCGGGAGACGACGTGGACGAGCAGTACTTC. It yields the protein CASRPRLAGDDVDEQYF.